These 2 T cell receptor beta chains came from one sample sequenced in a study of shared T cell receptors in the human thymus. Profiling relied on immunoSEQ multiplex PCR, and the TCRdb table lists in-frame clones only, not all of them. The repertoire has hundreds of thousands of clones, approximately 80% of them found once; the top ten carry 0.01% to 0.015%. Another study also made use of these data, one on human thymus T cells.

The material sequenced was thymocytes. The receptors originated from a boy under two years old with a congenital heart defect.

V is TRBV9 and J is TRBJ2-7; TRBD1 matches at 7 bases. Germline V lookup: CDR1 SGDLS, CDR2 YYNGEE. V dropped 1 base and J dropped 2; count of bases not matched to a gene: 6. The CDR3 loop spans 15 amino acids. DNA of the CDR3: TGTGCCAGCAGCGTACGACAGGGTGGCCCCTACGAGCAGTACTTC. Translation gives CASSVRQGGPYEQYF.

The chain couples TRBV28 to TRBJ2-3, with 9 bases aligning to TRBD1. V lost 5 bases and J lost 2; bases outside the gene matches: 8. Per germline, CDR1 MDHEN and CDR2 SYDVKM. The CDR3 runs 16 residues. The CDR3 loop is CASSLYGTGITDTQYF. CDR3 in DNA: TGTGCCAGCAGTCTATACGGGACAGGGATCACAGATACGCAGTATTTT.